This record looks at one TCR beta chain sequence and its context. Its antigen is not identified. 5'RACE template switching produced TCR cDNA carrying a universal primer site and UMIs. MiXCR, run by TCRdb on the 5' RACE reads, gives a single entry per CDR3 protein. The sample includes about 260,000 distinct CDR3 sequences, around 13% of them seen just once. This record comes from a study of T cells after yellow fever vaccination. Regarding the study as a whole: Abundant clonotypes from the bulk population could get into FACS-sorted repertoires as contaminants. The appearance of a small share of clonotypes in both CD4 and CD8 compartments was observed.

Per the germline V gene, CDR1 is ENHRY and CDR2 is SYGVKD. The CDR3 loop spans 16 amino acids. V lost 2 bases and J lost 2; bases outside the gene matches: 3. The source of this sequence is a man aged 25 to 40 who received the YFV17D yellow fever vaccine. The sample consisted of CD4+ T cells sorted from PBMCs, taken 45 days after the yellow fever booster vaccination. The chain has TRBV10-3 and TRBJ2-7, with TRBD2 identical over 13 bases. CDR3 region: CAISEPGTSGTYEQYF. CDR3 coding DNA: TGTGCCATCAGTGAGCCCGGGACTAGCGGGACCTACGAGCAGTACTTC.